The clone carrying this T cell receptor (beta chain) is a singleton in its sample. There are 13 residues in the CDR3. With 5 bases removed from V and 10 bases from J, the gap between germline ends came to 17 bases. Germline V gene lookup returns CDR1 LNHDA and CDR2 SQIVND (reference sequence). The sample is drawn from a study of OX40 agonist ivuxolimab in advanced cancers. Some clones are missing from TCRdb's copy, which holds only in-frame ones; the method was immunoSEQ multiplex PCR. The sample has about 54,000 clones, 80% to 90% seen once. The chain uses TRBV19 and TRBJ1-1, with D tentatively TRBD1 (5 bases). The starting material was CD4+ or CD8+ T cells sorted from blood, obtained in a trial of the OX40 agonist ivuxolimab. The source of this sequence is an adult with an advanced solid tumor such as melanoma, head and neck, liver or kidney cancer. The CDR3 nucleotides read TGTGCCAGTAGTCCCCGAGTCGGCGGGGGAGCTTTCTTT. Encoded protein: CASSPRVGGGAFF.